Following are 6 T cell receptor beta chains from one sample sequenced in a study of OX40 agonist ivuxolimab in advanced cancers. Using immunoSEQ multiplex PCR, the repertoire was profiled, and TCRdb retains in-frame clones only, with some absent. The sample includes 70,000 or so clones, around four fifths seen only once; the top ten take 5% to 7%. Sample: CD4+ or CD8+ T cells sorted from blood, taken in a trial of the OX40 agonist ivuxolimab. The receptor source for this set is an adult with an advanced solid tumor such as melanoma, head and neck, liver or kidney cancer.

The chain couples TRBV7-2 to TRBJ2-1; D not resolved. Germline CDR1 reads SGHTA; CDR2 reads FQGNSA. Trimming took 1 base from V and 9 from J, leaving 10 bases between them. This CDR3 comprises 13 residues. For the CDR3, the DNA is TGTGCCAGCAGCTTAGACCCCGTCCTTGAGCAGTTCTTC. Translating gives CASSLDPVLEQFF.

The CDR3 is CASINQAGVVNTGELFF. In DNA, the CDR3 is TGTGCCAGCATCAATCAGGCGGGAGTAGTCAACACCGGGGAGCTGTTTTTT. The chain has TRBV5-5 and TRBJ2-2; 7 nucleotides line up with TRBD2. This CDR3 contains 17 residues. Per the germline V gene, CDR1 is SGHKS and CDR2 is YYEKEE (reference sequence). The V gene end was trimmed by 6 bases and the J gene end by 2 bases; junction bases not matched to a gene: 13.

The rearrangement uses TRBV5-1 and TRBJ1-1; no reliable D call. Germline V gives CDR1 SGHRS, CDR2 YFSETQ. The CDR3 is 15 amino acids. The V end was cut by 2 bases, the J end by 4 bases, with 15 bases between. The CDR3 region has the DNA TGCGCCAGCAGCTTTGTAGGGAGTGGTGGCACTGAAGCTTTCTTT. It codes for CASSFVGSGGTEAFF.

The chain carries TRBV19 and TRBJ2-2; maybe TRBD2 (6 bases). Trimming removed 7 bases at V and 3 bases at J, with 12 bases between. CDR1 and CDR2 from the germline V gene are LNHDA and SQIVND (reference sequence). This CDR3 is built from 14 residues. The CDR3 here is CASMRGEYTGELFF. CDR3 DNA: TGTGCCAGTATGCGCGGGGAATACACCGGGGAGCTGTTTTTT.

The rearrangement links TRBV7-9 to TRBJ2-1; 7 bases map to TRBD2. This CDR3 has 16 residues. V trimming: 1 base; J trimming: 8 bases; junction bases outside the gene matches: 11. Germline lookup yields CDR1 SEHNR and CDR2 FQNEAQ (reference sequence). The CDR3 loop is CASSLGGGRVKDEQFF. Written as DNA, the CDR3 is TGTGCCAGCAGCTTAGGGGGCGGGAGAGTTAAGGATGAGCAGTTCTTC.

V gene TRBV7-2 combines with J gene TRBJ2-5; weak D call: TRBD1 (5 bases). The V end was cut by 5 bases, the J end by 1 base, with 8 bases between. From germline, CDR1 is SGHTA and CDR2 FQGNSA. The CDR3 runs to 13 residues. CDR3 in amino acids: CASSRQIQETQYF. CDR3 DNA: TGTGCCAGCAGCCGACAGATCCAAGAGACCCAGTACTTC.